Below are 18 T cell receptor beta chains sequenced from a single sample in a study of T cell clones after liver transplantation (dated by TCRdb to between 2019 and 2020). Reading the label with the study, this specimen's time point is: pre-transplant. Library preparation used the immunoSEQ multiplex PCR assay. Entries here come from immuneACCESS through TCRdb and include only in-frame sequences with V and J called. Some clones fail to appear in such tables; in the studies checked, an unresolved V gene covers under half of the shortfall, and the cause of the remainder is unknown. The sample table contains 90,000 to 120,000 clones; only one count was recorded for roughly four fifths of them. The top ten hold around 0.97% of the sample. The sequenced sample was CD4+ T cells from blood, obtained before liver transplant. The receptors come from a human donor who received a liver transplant.

The genes are TRBV5-1 and TRBJ1-1, with D tentatively TRBD1 (6 bases). The CDR3 has 13 amino acids. Deletions cut 4 bases from V and 6 bases from J, with 13 bases between. Germline V lookup: CDR1 SGHRS, CDR2 YFSETQ. The CDR3 sequence is CASSAGGEAEAFF. In DNA form, the CDR3 reads TGCGCCAGCAGCGCCGGGGGCGAGGCTGAAGCTTTCTTT.

The chain links TRBV28 to TRBJ2-5; 7 bases line up with TRBD1. Germline values: CDR1 MDHEN, CDR2 SYDVKM. This CDR3 spans 15 amino acids. Trimming removed 2 bases from V and 5 bases from J; junction bases left unmatched: 8. The CDR3 sequence is CASSLAATGRETQYF. The CDR3, as DNA: TGTGCCAGCAGTTTAGCCGCGACAGGGCGGGAGACCCAGTACTTC. Full variable domain (outside the CDR3, taken from reference TRBV28 and TRBJ2-5): DVKVTQSSRYLVKRTGEKVFLECVQDMDHENMFWYRQDPGLGLRLIYFSYDVKMKEKGDIPEGYSVSREKKERFSLILESASTNQTSMYLCASSLAATGRETQYFGPGTRLLVL.

This clone was picked up a small number of times. This chain uses TRBV7-9 with TRBJ1-1, with D uncertain. Germline-derived CDR1 and CDR2 are SEHNR and FQNEAQ (reference sequence). The CDR3 spans 13 residues. V was cut by 3 bases and J by 7 bases, with 12 bases left in between. CDR3 nucleotide sequence: TGTGCCAGCAGCTTCGGCGGTATAGTTGAAGCTTTCTTT. It translates to CASSFGGIVEAFF.

As regards this clone: Other DNA sequences within the sample encode an identical CDR3. The gene calls are TRBV2 and TRBJ1-5; 8 bases are shared with TRBD1. Germline V lookup: CDR1 SNHLY, CDR2 FYNNEI. The CDR3 loop spans 13 amino acids. J was trimmed by 1 base and V by 9 bases; bases with no gene match: 2. This CDR3 reads CASGQGSNQPQHF. In DNA form, the CDR3 reads TGTGCCAGTGGACAGGGAAGCAATCAGCCCCAGCATTTT.

V is TRBV9 and J is TRBJ2-3, with D possibly being TRBD1 or TRBD2 (5 bases each). The germline V and J ends were trimmed by 0 bases and 8 bases, with 13 bases remaining between them. CDR1 and CDR2 from the germline V gene are SGDLS and YYNGEE. This CDR3 is built from 14 residues. The CDR3 loop is CASSVATGGSTQYF. CDR3 nucleotide sequence: TGTGCCAGCAGCGTAGCTACTGGGGGAAGTACGCAGTATTTT. Supplemented by reference TRBV9 and TRBJ2-3, the full variable domain reads DSGVTQTPKHLITATGQRVTLRCSPRSGDLSVYWYQQSLDQGLQFLIQYYNGEERAKGNILERFSAQQFPDLHSELNLSSLELGDSALYFCASSVATGGSTQYFGPGTRLTVL.

The chain carries TRBV10-3 and TRBJ1-1; 9 bases align to TRBD1. This CDR3 spans 14 amino acids. The J segment lost 3 bases and the V segment lost 10 bases, leaving 9 bases of the junction unmatched. The germline V gene has CDR1 ENHRY and CDR2 SYGVKD. CDR3 in amino acids: CATSRQGEDTEAFF. CDR3 nucleotide sequence: TGTGCCACCTCTCGACAGGGGGAGGACACTGAAGCTTTCTTT.

The rearrangement joins TRBV30 to TRBJ2-7, with 10 bases aligning to TRBD2. V lost 5 bases, J lost 2 bases, and 6 bases stayed unmatched. Per the germline V gene, CDR1 is GTSNPN and CDR2 is SVGIG (reference sequence). There are 14 residues in the CDR3. CDR3 DNA: TGTGCCTGGGCTACTAGCGGGGTCCCCTACGAGCAGTACTTC. Its protein is CAWATSGVPYEQYF.

CDR3 amino acids: CASSASTGFVETQYF. CDR3 bases: TGTGCCAGTAGTGCCTCGACAGGGTTCGTGGAGACCCAGTACTTC. The rearrangement joins TRBV19 to TRBJ2-5; 7 bases are a match to TRBD1. Germline-derived CDR1 and CDR2 are LNHDA and SQIVND (reference sequence). V gave up 5 bases and J gave up 5 bases; unmatched junction bases: 11. The CDR3 is 15 residues long.

The chain links TRBV6-1 to TRBJ1-2; maybe TRBD1 (5 bases). There are 13 residues in the CDR3. V was pared by 4 bases and J by 4 bases, with 10 bases between. Germline V gives CDR1 MNHNS, CDR2 SASEGT. The CDR3, as DNA: TGTGCCAGCAGTGCCGGCAGGGTCTATGGCTACACCTTC. As protein: CASSAGRVYGYTF.

This clone was detected only a few times. The gene calls are TRBV6-6 and TRBJ1-2, with D possibly TRBD1 on 6 matching bases. This CDR3 spans 16 amino acids. With 4 bases removed from V and 4 bases from J, the gap between germline ends came to 19 bases. CDR1 MNHNY and CDR2 SVGAGI come from the germline V gene (reference sequence). CDR3 residues: CASSSISQGRGYGYTF. The CDR3 DNA is TGTGCCAGCAGTTCCATATCACAGGGTCGGGGCTATGGCTACACCTTC.

This chain joins TRBV5-6 and TRBJ1-1; TRBD1 matches 7 bases. The CDR3 runs to 14 residues. From germline, CDR1 is SGHDT and CDR2 YYEEEE. V shed 8 bases, J shed 1 base, and the junction held 8 bases outside the gene matches. The CDR3 reads CASKGGQANTEAFF. CDR3 nucleotides: TGTGCCAGTAAAGGAGGACAGGCGAACACTGAAGCTTTCTTT. Variable domain in full (rest from reference TRBV5-6 and TRBJ1-1): DAGVTQSPTHLIKTRGQQVTLRCSPKSGHDTVSWYQQALGQGPQFIFQYYEEEERQRGNFPDRFSGHQFPNYSSELNVNALLLGDSALYLCASKGGQANTEAFFGQGTRLTVV.

The chain joins TRBV27 to TRBJ1-2; D not resolved. This CDR3 spans 13 amino acids. Deletions cut 5 bases from V and 4 bases from J, with 11 bases between. The germline V gene has CDR1 MNHEY and CDR2 SMNVEV (reference sequence). This chain's CDR3 is CASSRRGGYGYTF. The CDR3 DNA is TGTGCCAGCAGTCGAAGAGGAGGCTATGGCTACACCTTC.

The genes are TRBV14 and TRBJ1-1; no reliable D call. The V end was cut by 0 bases, the J end by 0 bases, with 14 bases between. The germline CDR1 and CDR2 sequences are SGHDN and FVKESK. The CDR3 contains 17 residues. In nucleotides, the CDR3 is TGTGCCAGCAGCCAAGATAGGCCAGCAATTATGAACACTGAAGCTTTCTTT. Translation: CASSQDRPAIMNTEAFF.

The genes are TRBV7-3 and TRBJ1-1, with 11 nucleotides matching TRBD1. Germline CDR1 reads SGHTA; CDR2 reads FQGTGA. This CDR3 comprises 15 residues. V dropped 5 bases and J dropped 4; count of bases not matched to a gene: 6. CDR3 sequence: CASSRTGGAGTEAFF. The CDR3 region has the DNA TGTGCCAGCAGCCGGACAGGGGGCGCGGGCACTGAAGCTTTCTTT.

The chain has TRBV4-1 and TRBJ1-6, with TRBD1 matching 8 bases. The CDR3 runs to 18 residues. Trimming cost V 4 bases and J 0 bases; bases outside gene matches: 8. Germline V CDR1 and CDR2: MGHRA, YSYEKL. The DNA for the CDR3 is TGCGCCAGCAGCCTTGGGACAGGACAGAGCTCCTATAATTCACCCCTCCACTTT. Translation: CASSLGTGQSSYNSPLHF.

The rearrangement uses TRBV19 and TRBJ2-5; D tentatively reads TRBD1 or TRBD2 (5 bases each). This CDR3 has 14 residues. Germline loops: CDR1 LNHDA, CDR2 SQIVND (reference sequence). Trimming pared 5 bases from V and 9 bases from J, leaving 19 bases between. The CDR3 loop reads CASSQDGPLGAQYF. The CDR3 nucleotides read TGTGCCAGTAGTCAAGACGGTCCATTGGGGGCCCAGTACTTC.

V is TRBV11-2 and J is TRBJ1-1, with 9 bases aligning to TRBD1. Germline CDR1 SGHAT, CDR2 FQNNGV. With 5 bases clipped from V and 4 bases from J, the junction kept 5 bases outside the gene matches. The CDR3 has 14 amino acids. The CDR3 bases are TGTGCCAGCAGCCCCGGGACAGGGCCCACTGAAGCTTTCTTT. Amino acid sequence: CASSPGTGPTEAFF.

V gene TRBV6-4 combines with J gene TRBJ1-1, with 7 positions matching TRBD1. Trimming cost V 7 bases and J 10 bases; bases outside gene matches: 15. Germline V gene sequence: CDR1 MRHNA, CDR2 SNTAGT. This CDR3 contains 14 residues. The CDR3 sequence is CASTPERGGALAFF. In nucleotides, the CDR3 is TGTGCCAGCACCCCCGAGAGAGGGGGCGCTCTAGCTTTCTTT.